Listed below are T cell receptor beta chains from one sample, sequenced in a study of beta chain features in type 1 diabetes. Sequencing used immunoSEQ multiplex PCR; TCRdb keeps in-frame clones, though not all of them. The sample consists of some 230,000 clones, 9.6% of them appearing once. The sequencing sample was made of naive CD4+ T cells from blood. All receptors come from a woman aged 18-30 years in good health. Each CDR3 is given with its conserved first and last residue. Fields, in order: D gene, V gene, J gene, clone size, CDR3 protein, CDR3 DNA. A D gene is named only where the DNA matches it firmly. For some rows the clone size is stated as once, few or many, or as a class when expanded; others skip it.

>TRBD1|TRBV15|TRBJ2-6|few
CATSRLAGTGGPSGANVLTF
TGTGCCACCAGCAGATTGGCCGGGACAGGGGGCCCCTCTGGGGCCAACGTCCTGACTTTC
>.|TRBV11-2|TRBJ2-5|few
CASSLGVPRVLGETQYF
TGTGCCAGCAGCTTAGGGGTTCCGAGGGTGCTGGGGGAGACCCAGTACTTC
>TRBD1|TRBV5-1|TRBJ1-2|few
CASSFPAGGDGYTF
TGCGCCAGCAGCTTCCCCGCAGGGGGTGATGGCTACACCTTC
>TRBD2|TRBV27|TRBJ2-7|.
CASSGPPSGRYEQYF
TGTGCCAGCAGTGGCCCCCCTAGCGGGAGGTACGAGCAGTACTTC
>TRBD1|TRBV19|TRBJ2-5|few
CASSVGQGQETQYF
TGTGCCAGTAGTGTCGGACAGGGCCAAGAGACCCAGTACTTC
>.|TRBV4-1|TRBJ2-7|few
CASSLAGPTGPGEQYF
TGCGCCAGCAGCCTCGCAGGTCCGACAGGACCAGGGGAGCAGTACTTC
>TRBD1|TRBV6-5|TRBJ2-5|.
CASSYSGTGPQETQYF
TGTGCCAGCAGTTACTCCGGGACAGGGCCCCAAGAGACCCAGTACTTC
>TRBD2|TRBV4-2|TRBJ2-5|few
CASSQEDGGTETQYF
TGTGCCAGCAGCCAAGAGGACGGGGGGACAGAGACCCAGTACTTC
>TRBD2|TRBV6-1|TRBJ2-7|few
CASSVVLGLGYEQYF
TGTGCCAGCTCGGTCGTATTGGGACTAGGCTACGAGCAGTACTTC
>TRBD2|TRBV5-1|TRBJ2-1|few
CASSLVQAGDLGNEQFF
TGCGCCAGCAGCTTGGTCCAAGCGGGAGACCTGGGGAATGAGCAGTTCTTC
>TRBD1|TRBV6-1|TRBJ2-7|.
CASSSRTGLNYEQYF
TGTGCCAGCAGCTCGAGGACAGGATTAAACTACGAGCAGTACTTC
>TRBD1|TRBV5-4|TRBJ1-1|few
CASSLGQGGRTEAFF
TGTGCCAGCAGCTTAGGACAGGGAGGCCGCACTGAAGCTTTCTTT
>.|TRBV5-4|TRBJ1-2|.
CASSLPRAGNYGYTF
TGTGCCAGCAGCTTGCCGCGGGCCGGCAACTATGGCTACACCTTC
>TRBD2|TRBV5-1|TRBJ2-7|.
CASSLATSGTPTEQYF
TGCGCCAGCAGCTTGGCTACTAGCGGGACCCCCACCGAGCAGTACTTC
>.|TRBV21-1|TRBJ1-1|few
CASTLEDRDEAFF
TGTGCCAGCACCCTAGAAGACAGGGATGAAGCTTTCTTT
>.|TRBV15|TRBJ2-5|many
CATSRARVEETQYF
TGTGCCACCAGCAGAGCGCGGGTAGAAGAGACCCAGTACTTC
>.|TRBV5-1|TRBJ2-1|few
CASSWQGTRQNEQFF
TGCGCCAGCAGCTGGCAGGGGACCCGGCAAAATGAGCAGTTCTTC
>TRBD1|TRBV11-2|TRBJ1-4|few
CASSYGQGAREKLFF
TGTGCCAGCAGCTACGGACAGGGGGCTCGCGAAAAACTGTTTTTT
>TRBD1|TRBV4-1|TRBJ1-4|.
CASSQVEGAQNEKLFF
TGCGCCAGCAGCCAAGTGGAGGGGGCGCAGAATGAAAAACTGTTTTTT
>.|TRBV29-1|TRBJ1-2|few
CSVTDRGGTYGYTF
TGCAGCGTGACGGACCGGGGAGGGACCTATGGCTACACCTTC
>TRBD1|TRBV12-5|TRBJ1-1|few
CASGKTGGRYTEAFF
TGTGCTAGTGGCAAGACAGGGGGCCGGTACACTGAAGCTTTCTTT
>TRBD2|TRBV5-1|TRBJ2-1|few
CASSLALAGVNEQFF
TGCGCCAGCAGCTTGGCCCTAGCGGGAGTTAATGAGCAGTTCTTC
>.|TRBV7-2|TRBJ2-1|few
CASNFAGSYNEQFF
TGTGCCAGCAACTTTGCGGGCTCCTACAATGAGCAGTTCTTC
>TRBD2|TRBV18|TRBJ2-1|few
CASSPGTSGSYNEQFF
TGTGCCAGCTCACCGGGGACTAGCGGGAGCTACAATGAGCAGTTCTTC
>.|TRBV18|TRBJ1-4|.
CASSPSDEKLFF
TGTGCCAGCTCACCCTCGGATGAAAAACTGTTTTTT
>TRBD1|TRBV7-2|TRBJ2-3|few
CASSLVGTVTDTQYF
TGTGCCAGCAGCTTAGTGGGGACAGTCACAGATACGCAGTATTTT
>.|TRBV2|TRBJ1-5|few
CASSETTSNQPQHF
TGTGCCAGCAGTGAAACAACTAGCAATCAGCCCCAGCATTTT
>.|TRBV5-6|TRBJ2-7|few
CASSLAGDASYEQYF
TGTGCCAGCAGCTTGGCAGGGGACGCCTCCTACGAGCAGTACTTC
>TRBD1|TRBV11-2|TRBJ2-2|.
CASSRDRFTGELFF
TGTGCCAGCAGCCGGGACAGGTTCACCGGGGAGCTGTTTTTT
>.|TRBV19|TRBJ2-7|.
CASSIGQFSYEQYF
TGTGCCAGTAGTATAGGACAGTTCTCCTACGAGCAGTACTTC
>TRBD1|TRBV6-5|TRBJ2-7|.
CASSYAGTGAYEQYF
TGTGCCAGCAGTTACGCCGGGACAGGGGCTTACGAGCAGTACTTC
>TRBD2|TRBV5-1|TRBJ2-7|.
CASSWDGRANLGYF
TGCGCCAGCAGCTGGGACGGGAGGGCCAATTTAGGGTACTTC
>.|TRBV18|TRBJ1-2|.
CASSPPSRQTYGYTF
TGTGCCAGCTCACCACCGTCGAGACAAACCTATGGCTACACCTTC
>TRBD1|TRBV9|TRBJ1-1|.
CASSVDRNRGNTEAFF
TGTGCCAGCAGCGTCGACCGCAACAGGGGCAACACTGAAGCTTTCTTT
>.|TRBV19|TRBJ2-1|few
CASSIRASVGNEQFF
TGTGCCAGTAGTATCCGGGCTAGCGTAGGCAATGAGCAGTTCTTC
>.|TRBV15|TRBJ2-2|.
CATSTYPGELFF
TGTGCCACCAGCACCTACCCCGGGGAGCTGTTTTTT
>TRBD2|TRBV5-1|TRBJ2-5|.
CASSRTSGAKETQYF
TGCGCCAGCAGCAGGACTAGCGGGGCGAAAGAGACCCAGTACTTC
>.|TRBV5-4|TRBJ1-1|.
CASSPRPGGDTEAFF
TGTGCCAGCAGCCCTCGACCGGGTGGCGACACTGAAGCTTTCTTT
>TRBD2|TRBV9|TRBJ2-2|.
CASSVANSGGPGGELFF
TGTGCCAGCAGCGTAGCGAATAGCGGGGGGCCGGGCGGGGAGCTGTTTTTT
>.|TRBV19|TRBJ2-7|.
CASSGLAREQYF
TGTGCCAGTAGTGGCCTAGCGCGCGAGCAGTACTTC
>.|TRBV2|TRBJ1-2|few
CASSFPGLNPGGYTF
TGTGCCAGCAGTTTCCCGGGACTCAACCCGGGGGGCTACACCTTC
>TRBD2|TRBV2|TRBJ2-5|few
CASRGLAGETQYF
TGTGCCAGCAGGGGACTAGCGGGAGAGACCCAGTACTTC
>.|TRBV6-1|TRBJ2-1|few
CASSRLLNEQFF
TGTGCCAGCAGCAGACTACTAAATGAGCAGTTCTTC
>TRBD1|TRBV7-9|TRBJ1-1|few
CASSYAGGLGTEAFF
TGTGCCAGCAGCTACGCAGGGGGGTTGGGGACTGAAGCTTTCTTT
>.|TRBV19|TRBJ1-1|.
CASTPGSWVQSTEAFF
TGTGCCAGCACCCCAGGGTCTTGGGTTCAAAGCACTGAAGCTTTCTTT
>.|TRBV5-1|TRBJ1-1|.
CASSLTGLNTEAFF
TGCGCCAGCAGCTTGACAGGTTTGAACACTGAAGCTTTCTTT
>TRBD1|TRBV6-1|TRBJ2-1|few
CASSEVWTGVGFEQFF
TGTGCCAGCAGTGAAGTTTGGACAGGGGTCGGTTTTGAGCAGTTCTTC
>TRBD2|TRBV10-3|TRBJ2-7|few
CAITGQRESSHEQYF
TGTGCCATCACCGGGCAGCGGGAGTCCTCCCACGAGCAGTACTTC
>.|TRBV6-1|TRBJ1-2|few
CASNTVGRGVYGYTF
TGTGCCAGCAACACTGTTGGACGGGGTGTATATGGCTACACCTTC
>.|TRBV30|TRBJ1-3|.
CAWASSIYRYF
TGTGCCTGGGCCTCCTCGATCTACCGCTATTTT
>.|TRBV5-1|TRBJ1-1|.
CASSPHGRENTEAFF
TGCGCCAGCAGCCCGCATGGCAGGGAAAACACTGAAGCTTTCTTT
>TRBD2|TRBV15|TRBJ2-1|.
CAIRLAGSTNEQFF
TGTGCCATCAGACTAGCGGGAAGCACGAATGAGCAGTTCTTC
>TRBD1|TRBV30|TRBJ1-2|few
CAWRGSGQGGGYTF
TGTGCCTGGAGGGGGTCGGGACAGGGAGGTGGCTACACCTTC
>TRBD1|TRBV7-9|TRBJ1-1|few
CASSSGTGMNTEAFF
TGTGCCAGCAGCTCCGGGACAGGGATGAACACTGAAGCTTTCTTT